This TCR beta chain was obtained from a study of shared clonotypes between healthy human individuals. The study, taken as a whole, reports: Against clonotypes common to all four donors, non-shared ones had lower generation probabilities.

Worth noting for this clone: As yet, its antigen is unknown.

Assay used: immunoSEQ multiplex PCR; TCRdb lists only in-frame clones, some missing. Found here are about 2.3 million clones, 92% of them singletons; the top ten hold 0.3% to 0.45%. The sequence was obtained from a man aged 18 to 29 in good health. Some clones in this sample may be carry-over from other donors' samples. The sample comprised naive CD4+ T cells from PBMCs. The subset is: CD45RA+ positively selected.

The CDR3 DNA sequence: TGTGCCAGCAGTACCCCCGGGGGGAGGTACAATGAGCAGTTCTTC. This sequence encodes CASSTPGGRYNEQFF. The rearrangement joins TRBV28 to TRBJ2-1; 7 nucleotides match TRBD2. Germline values: CDR1 MDHEN, CDR2 SYDVKM. With 5 bases clipped from V and 4 bases from J, the junction kept 8 bases outside the gene matches. The CDR3 length is 15 residues.